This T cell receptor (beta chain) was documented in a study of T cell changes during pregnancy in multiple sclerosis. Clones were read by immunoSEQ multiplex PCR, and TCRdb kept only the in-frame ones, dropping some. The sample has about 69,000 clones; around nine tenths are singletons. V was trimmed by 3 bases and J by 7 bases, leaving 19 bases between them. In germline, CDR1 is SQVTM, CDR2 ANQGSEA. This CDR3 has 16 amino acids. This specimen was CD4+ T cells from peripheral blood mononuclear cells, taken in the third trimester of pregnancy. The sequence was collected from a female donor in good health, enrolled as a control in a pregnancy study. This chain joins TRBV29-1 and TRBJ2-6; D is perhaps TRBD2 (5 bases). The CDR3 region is CSVEGAGLLGANVLTF. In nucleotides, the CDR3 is TGCAGCGTTGAGGGCGCGGGCCTCCTCGGAGCCAACGTCCTGACTTTC. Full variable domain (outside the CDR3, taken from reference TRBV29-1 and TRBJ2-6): SAVISQKPSRDICQRGTSLTIQCQVDSQVTMMFWYRQQPGQSLTLIATANQGSEATYESGFVIDKFPISRPNLTFSTLTVSNMSPEDSSIYLCSVEGAGLLGANVLTFGAGSRLTVL.